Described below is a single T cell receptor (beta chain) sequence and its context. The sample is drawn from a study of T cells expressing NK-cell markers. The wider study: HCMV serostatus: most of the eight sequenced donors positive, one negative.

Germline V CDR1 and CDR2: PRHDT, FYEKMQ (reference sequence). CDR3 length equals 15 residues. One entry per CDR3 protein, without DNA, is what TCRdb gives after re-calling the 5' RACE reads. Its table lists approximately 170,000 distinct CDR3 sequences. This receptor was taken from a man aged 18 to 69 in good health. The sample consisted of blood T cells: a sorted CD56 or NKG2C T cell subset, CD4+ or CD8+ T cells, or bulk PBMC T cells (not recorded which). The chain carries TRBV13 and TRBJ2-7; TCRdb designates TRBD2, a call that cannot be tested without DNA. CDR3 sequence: CASSPGPAGTYEQYF.